A selection of T cell receptor beta chains follows, all from one sample in a study of CD8+ T cells in alopecia areata. The assay was immunoSEQ multiplex PCR, and TCRdb's table has in-frame clones only and misses some. This sample has approximately 210,000 clones, with around 66% found just once. The specimen comprised CD4+ T cells sorted from blood, sampled at roughly week 45, from a patient treated with tofacitinib. All receptors come from a human donor with alopecia areata. CDR3s include the opening cysteine and the closing phenylalanine or tryptophan. Fields, in order: CDR3 protein, CDR3 DNA, D gene, clone size, J gene, V gene. The D gene is left open where the match is weak. Not all rows give a size; the values are once, few, many and, for expanded clones, a class.

CASFSPRGKIYEQYF TGTGCCAGCTTTTCTCCCAGGGGGAAAATCTACGAGCAGTACTTC TRBD1 - TRBJ2-7 TRBV6-5
CAWSGAGGEGDTQYF TGTGCCTGGAGTGGAGCGGGGGGGGAAGGAGATACGCAGTATTTT TRBD2 - TRBJ2-3 TRBV30
CASSQNGLAVYEQYF TGCGCCAGCAGCCAAAATGGACTAGCGGTCTACGAGCAGTACTTC TRBD2 - TRBJ2-7 TRBV4-3
CASSFPAGARYEQYF TGTGCCAGCAGTTTCCCAGCGGGGGCTCGCTACGAGCAGTACTTC TRBD2 - TRBJ2-7 TRBV28
CSATKTAMNTEAFF TGCAGCGCTACAAAGACAGCAATGAACACTGAAGCTTTCTTT - - TRBJ1-1 TRBV29-1
CASRRDRGQESPLHF TGTGCCAGTCGCCGGGACAGGGGGCAAGAATCACCCCTCCACTTT TRBD1 - TRBJ1-6 TRBV19
CAWSETPNTGELFF TGTGCCTGGAGTGAGACACCGAACACCGGGGAGCTGTTTTTT - - TRBJ2-2 TRBV30
CASSHPRGGGQETQYF TGCGCCAGCAGCCACCCCCGGGGCGGTGGGCAAGAGACCCAGTACTTC - - TRBJ2-5 TRBV4-1
CASSYPSSGANVLTF TGTGCCAGCAGTTACCCCTCCTCTGGGGCCAACGTCCTGACTTTC - - TRBJ2-6 TRBV6-6
CASSPNRLQGDRRYF TGTGCCAGCAGTCCGAATCGGCTCCAGGGGGACCGCCGGTACTTC TRBD1 few TRBJ2-7 TRBV6-1
CATIQNIGYGYTF TGTGCCACCATACAGAATATAGGCTATGGCTACACCTTC - - TRBJ1-2 TRBV2
CAWSTQGTGELFF TGTGCCTGGAGTACACAGGGAACCGGGGAGCTGTTTTTT - few TRBJ2-2 TRBV30
CAWSGGSNQPQHF TGTGCCTGGAGTGGGGGTTCCAATCAGCCCCAGCATTTT - - TRBJ1-5 TRBV30
CAWGKYEQYF TGTGCCTGGGGTAAATACGAGCAGTACTTC - - TRBJ2-7 TRBV30
CASSLTSKRGFGENIQYF TGTGCCAGCAGCTTAACTTCGAAACGGGGTTTCGGCGAAAACATTCAGTACTTC - - TRBJ2-4 TRBV7-8
CASRLGTVNTEAFF TGTGCCAGCCGACTTGGCACAGTGAACACTGAAGCTTTCTTT - - TRBJ1-1 TRBV27
CASRPTAVNTEAFF TGCGCCAGCAGACCTACAGCGGTGAACACTGAAGCTTTCTTT - - TRBJ1-1 TRBV5-1
CASSHHFRELTDTQYF TGCGCCAGCAGCCACCACTTTCGGGAACTCACAGATACGCAGTATTTT - once TRBJ2-3 TRBV4-3
CASSFPRGEYF TGTGCCAGCAGCTTCCCACGGGGGGAGTACTTC TRBD2 - TRBJ2-5 TRBV5-4
CASSQEGQLSAFF TGCGCCAGCAGCCAAGAGGGACAACTGTCTGCTTTCTTT - few TRBJ1-1 TRBV4-1
CASSVAAGELFF TGTGCCAGCAGCGTAGCCGCGGGGGAGCTGTTTTTT - - TRBJ2-2 TRBV9
CASTGGFYNSPLHF TGTGCCAGCACGGGGGGGTTCTATAATTCACCCCTCCACTTT - - TRBJ1-6 TRBV19
CASSLATETGELFF TGTGCCAGCAGCTTAGCCACAGAGACCGGGGAGCTGTTTTTT - - TRBJ2-2 TRBV7-9
CASGLALSFTDTQYF TGTGCTAGTGGTTTAGCGCTTTCCTTCACAGATACGCAGTATTTT - many TRBJ2-3 TRBV12-5
CASSPRSGENEKLFF TGTGCCAGCAGCCCTCGGTCGGGGGAAAATGAAAAACTGTTTTTT - - TRBJ1-4 TRBV6-6
CAWSVLLEQFF TGTGCCTGGAGTGTACTTCTTGAGCAGTTCTTC - once TRBJ2-1 TRBV30
CASSQEDGRVAEAFF TGCGCCAGCAGCCAAGAGGATGGCAGGGTGGCTGAAGCTTTCTTT - - TRBJ1-1 TRBV4-3
CASSLGGQNTEAFF TGTGCCAGCAGCTTAGGGGGACAGAACACTGAAGCTTTCTTT - - TRBJ1-1 TRBV7-2
CASRRDSSSMAEAFF TGTGCCAGCAGACGGGACAGCTCCTCAATGGCTGAAGCTTTCTTT TRBD1 few TRBJ1-1 TRBV7-2
CASNGLVNNQPQHF TGTGCCAGCAACGGGCTCGTGAACAATCAGCCCCAGCATTTT - - TRBJ1-5 TRBV2
CASSWAGTGSSYEQYF TGTGCCAGCAGCTGGGCCGGGACAGGGAGCTCCTACGAGCAGTACTTC TRBD1 - TRBJ2-7 TRBV7-3
CASRNSRGGRFNEQFF TGTGCCAGCAGAAATTCTCGGGGGGGCCGTTTCAATGAGCAGTTCTTC TRBD2 - TRBJ2-1 TRBV11-3
CASSQSGANTGELFF TGTGCCAGTAGTCAGTCAGGGGCGAACACCGGGGAGCTGTTTTTT - few TRBJ2-2 TRBV19
CAWTQYSYNEQFF TGTGCCTGGACTCAGTACTCCTACAATGAGCAGTTCTTC - - TRBJ2-1 TRBV30
CSVQTGQKNTGELFF TGCAGCGTTCAAACGGGACAGAAGAACACCGGGGAGCTGTTTTTT TRBD1 - TRBJ2-2 TRBV29-1
CAWSTTFSGLSNNEQFF TGTGCCTGGAGTACAACCTTCTCGGGACTATCCAACAATGAGCAGTTCTTC TRBD2 - TRBJ2-1 TRBV30
CSVVGQGANTEAFF TGCAGCGTCGTGGGACAGGGGGCGAACACTGAAGCTTTCTTT TRBD1 few TRBJ1-1 TRBV29-1
CASSGGTGEFF TGTGCCAGCTCAGGGGGGACAGGGGAGTTCTTC TRBD1 - TRBJ2-1 TRBV18
CSVASGGARMYF TGCAGCGTCGCCAGTGGGGGGGCGCGGATGTACTTC - few TRBJ2-7 TRBV29-1
CASSLGLAGQETQYF TGTGCCAGCAGTTTGGGACTAGCGGGGCAAGAGACCCAGTACTTC TRBD2 - TRBJ2-5 TRBV27
CSVGTGATGYTF TGCAGCGTCGGGACAGGGGCGACTGGCTACACCTTC TRBD1 - TRBJ1-2 TRBV29-1
CASSLSAGGGYTF TGTGCCAGCAGTTTATCGGCGGGGGGAGGCTACACCTTC - - TRBJ1-2 TRBV27
CASRLQDRGGHTF TGTGCCAGCAGACTACAGGACAGAGGTGGCCACACCTTC - - TRBJ1-2 TRBV7-2
CASSKGYEIYNEQFF TGCGCCAGCAGCAAAGGATATGAGATCTACAATGAGCAGTTCTTC - - TRBJ2-1 TRBV4-3
CASGSREETQYF TGTGCCAGCGGGTCCAGAGAAGAGACCCAGTACTTC - few TRBJ2-5 TRBV2
CASSLGGGSGELFF TGCGCCAGCAGCTTGGGTGGTGGCTCCGGGGAGCTGTTTTTT - many TRBJ2-2 TRBV5-1
CASRGTGSSSTEAFF TGTGCCAGCAGGGGGACAGGGTCGAGTTCGACTGAAGCTTTCTTT TRBD1 few TRBJ1-1 TRBV6-6
CASNARVGGTINF TGTGCCAGCAACGCCCGGGTTGGAGGTACGATTAACTTC - - TRBJ2-7 TRBV9
CASSERGDSYNEQFF TGTGCCAGCAGCGAACGGGGGGACTCCTACAATGAGCAGTTCTTC TRBD2 - TRBJ2-1 TRBV9
CASSVGGVALGANVLTF TGTGCCAGCAGCGTAGGAGGCGTGGCTTTGGGGGCCAACGTCCTGACTTTC - - TRBJ2-6 TRBV9
CASTLQTDGYTF TGTGCCAGCACCCTCCAGACAGATGGCTACACCTTC - - TRBJ1-2 TRBV7-9
CASSGTGRTEAFF TGTGCCAGCAGTGGGACAGGGAGGACTGAAGCTTTCTTT TRBD1 few TRBJ1-1 TRBV6-1
CASTASGGAIDTQYF TGTGCCAGCACCGCTAGCGGGGGGGCAATAGATACGCAGTATTTT TRBD2 - TRBJ2-3 TRBV6-5
CASSLSTGLDTQYF TGTGCCAGCAGCCTTTCGACAGGGTTGGATACGCAGTATTTT TRBD1 - TRBJ2-3 TRBV7-2
CASSTHPTNEKLFF TGTGCCAGCAGCACTCACCCAACTAATGAAAAACTGTTTTTT - many TRBJ1-4 TRBV7-9
CASSLLAGSTDTQYF TGTGCCAGCAGCTTACTAGCGGGGAGCACAGATACGCAGTATTTT TRBD2 - TRBJ2-3 TRBV7-2
CSVEGTLRETQYF TGCAGCGTTGAAGGGACACTTAGGGAGACCCAGTACTTC - - TRBJ2-5 TRBV29-1
CALTGVAEAFF TGTGCCTTGACAGGGGTTGCTGAAGCTTTCTTT TRBD1 - TRBJ1-1 TRBV30
CASSLGLFRGNPEAFF TGTGCCAGCAGCTTAGGTCTTTTTCGGGGGAATCCTGAAGCTTTCTTT - - TRBJ1-1 TRBV7-2